This TCR beta chain appears in the sequencing data of a study of early T cells in non-severe SARS-CoV-2 infection. As for the study in general: Bulk RNA from unsorted whole blood was sequenced; chains were unpaired. Study-wide findings and caveats: In VDJdb matching, anti-spike CD8 responses were favored while private and CD4 specificities went missing.

The CDR3 runs to 15 residues. Germline CDR1 SGHNT, CDR2 YYREEE (reference sequence). The junction had 8 bases not matched to a gene; V was cut back by 4 bases and J by 2 bases. The library protocol tagged individual cDNA molecules with unique molecular identifiers. One entry per CDR3 protein, called by TCRdb with MiXCR from the 5' RACE reads. Of about 64,000 distinct CDR3 sequences in the sample, around 18% were seen once. About this clonotype: Antigen: not known.

The sequences come from whole blood, collected at baseline. The chain employs TRBV5-4 and TRBJ1-1; 7 bases are shared with TRBD1. The receptor comes from an adult who was a healthcare worker with PCR-confirmed SARS-CoV-2 infection or an uninfected control (not recorded which). The CDR3 spells CASSKPGTVNTEAFF. In DNA form, the CDR3 reads TGTGCCAGCAGCAAGCCCGGGACAGTAAACACTGAAGCTTTCTTT.